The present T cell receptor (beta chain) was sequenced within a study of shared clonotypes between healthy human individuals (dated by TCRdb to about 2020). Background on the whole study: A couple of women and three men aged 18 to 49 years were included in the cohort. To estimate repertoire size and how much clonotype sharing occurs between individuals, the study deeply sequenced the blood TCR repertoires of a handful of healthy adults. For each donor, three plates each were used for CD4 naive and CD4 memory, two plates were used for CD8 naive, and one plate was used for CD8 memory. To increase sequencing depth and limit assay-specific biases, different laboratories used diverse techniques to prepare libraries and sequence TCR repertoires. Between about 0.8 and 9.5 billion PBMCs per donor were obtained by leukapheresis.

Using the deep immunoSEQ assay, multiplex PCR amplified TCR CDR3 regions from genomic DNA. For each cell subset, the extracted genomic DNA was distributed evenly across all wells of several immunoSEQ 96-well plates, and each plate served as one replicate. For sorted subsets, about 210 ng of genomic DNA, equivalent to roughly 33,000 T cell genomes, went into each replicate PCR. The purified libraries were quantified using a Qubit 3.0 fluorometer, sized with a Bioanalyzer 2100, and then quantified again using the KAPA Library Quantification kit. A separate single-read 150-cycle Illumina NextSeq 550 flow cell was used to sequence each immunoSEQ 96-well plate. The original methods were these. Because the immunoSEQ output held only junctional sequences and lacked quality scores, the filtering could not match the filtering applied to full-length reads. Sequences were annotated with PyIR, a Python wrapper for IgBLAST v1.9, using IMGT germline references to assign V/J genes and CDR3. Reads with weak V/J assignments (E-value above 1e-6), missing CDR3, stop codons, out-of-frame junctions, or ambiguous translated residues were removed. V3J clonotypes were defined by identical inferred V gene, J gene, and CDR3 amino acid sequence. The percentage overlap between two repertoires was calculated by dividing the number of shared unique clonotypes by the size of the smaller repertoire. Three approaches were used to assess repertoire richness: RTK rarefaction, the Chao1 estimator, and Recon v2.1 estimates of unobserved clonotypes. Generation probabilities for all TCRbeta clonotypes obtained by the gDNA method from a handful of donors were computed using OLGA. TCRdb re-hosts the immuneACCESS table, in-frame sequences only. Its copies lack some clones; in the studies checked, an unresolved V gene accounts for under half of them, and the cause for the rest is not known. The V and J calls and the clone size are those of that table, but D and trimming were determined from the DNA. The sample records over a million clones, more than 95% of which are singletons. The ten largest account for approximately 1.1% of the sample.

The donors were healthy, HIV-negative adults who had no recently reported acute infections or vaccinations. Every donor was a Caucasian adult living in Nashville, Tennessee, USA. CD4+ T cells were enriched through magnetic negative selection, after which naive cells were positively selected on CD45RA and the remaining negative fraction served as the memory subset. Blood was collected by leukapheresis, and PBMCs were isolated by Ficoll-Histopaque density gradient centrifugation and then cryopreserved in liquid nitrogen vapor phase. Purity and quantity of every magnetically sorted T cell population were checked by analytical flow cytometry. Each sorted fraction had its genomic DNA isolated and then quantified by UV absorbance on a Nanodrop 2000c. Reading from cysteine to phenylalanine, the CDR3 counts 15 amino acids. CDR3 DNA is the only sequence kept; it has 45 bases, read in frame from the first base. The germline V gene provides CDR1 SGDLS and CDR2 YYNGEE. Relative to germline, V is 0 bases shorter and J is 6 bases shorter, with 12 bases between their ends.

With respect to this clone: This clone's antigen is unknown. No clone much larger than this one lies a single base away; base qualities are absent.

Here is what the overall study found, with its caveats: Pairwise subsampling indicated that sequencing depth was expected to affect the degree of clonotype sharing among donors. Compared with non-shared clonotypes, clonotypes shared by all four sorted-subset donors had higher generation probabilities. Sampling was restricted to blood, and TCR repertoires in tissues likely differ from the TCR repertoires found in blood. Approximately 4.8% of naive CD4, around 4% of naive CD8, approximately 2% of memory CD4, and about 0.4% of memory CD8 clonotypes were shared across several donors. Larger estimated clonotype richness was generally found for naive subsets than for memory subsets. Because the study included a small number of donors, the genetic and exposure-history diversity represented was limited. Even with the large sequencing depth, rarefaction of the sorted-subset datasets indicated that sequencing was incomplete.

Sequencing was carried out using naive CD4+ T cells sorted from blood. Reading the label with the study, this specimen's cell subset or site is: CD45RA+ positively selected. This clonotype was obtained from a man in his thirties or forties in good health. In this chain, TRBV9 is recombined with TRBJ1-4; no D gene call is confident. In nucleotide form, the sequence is TGTGCCAGCAGCGTAGGCCTGGCGCGGCATGAAAAACTGTTTTTT. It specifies CASSVGLARHEKLFF.